This TCR beta chain was identified during a study of shared clonotypes between healthy human individuals. Whole-study context: The study used three CD4 naive, three CD4 memory, two CD8 naive and one CD8 memory plate per donor. Whole-study results and caveats: On the whole, naive subsets had larger estimated richness than memory subsets had.

Some clones are missing from TCRdb's copy, which holds only in-frame ones; the method was immunoSEQ multiplex PCR. This sample yields about 680,000 clones, of which 92% are seen a single time; nearly 25% belongs to the top ten. A remark on this clone: Antigen unknown.

V gave up 2 bases and J gave up 8 bases, with 15 bases separating them. Germline V gives CDR1 MGHDK, CDR2 SYGVNS. The CDR3 consists of 14 residues. Naive CD8 cells were CD45RO-negative, positively selected for CCR7, excluding terminally differentiated effector memory CD45RA+ cells. The J gene is TRBJ1-2, the V gene TRBV25-1; D possibly corresponds to TRBD1 (5 bases). The sequenced sample consisted of naive CD8+ T cells sorted from blood. This TCR was sampled from a man aged 25-40 years in good health. CDR3 in DNA: TGTGCCAGCAGTGAAGATATTACCCGGGACGGCTACACCTTC. It is translated as CASSEDITRDGYTF.